This T cell receptor beta chain was captured by sequencing in a study of T cell changes during pregnancy in multiple sclerosis. Produced via immunoSEQ multiplex PCR; TCRdb's table is partial and in-frame only. Of approximately 20,000 clones listed, about nine tenths are singletons. Germline V gives CDR1 WNHNN, CDR2 SYGVQD (reference sequence). CDR3 length: 17 residues. J gave up 4 bases and V 6 bases, and 14 bases lay outside the gene matches. The chain joins TRBV10-1 to TRBJ2-2; 7 nucleotides match TRBD2. The source was CD8+ T cells from peripheral blood mononuclear cells, collected in the third trimester of pregnancy. The TCR comes from a female donor in good health, enrolled as a control in a pregnancy study. CDR3 region: CASRPLEAGEFTGELFF. The CDR3 DNA is TGCGCCAGCAGGCCCCTCGAGGCGGGGGAGTTCACCGGGGAGCTGTTTTTT.